A selection of T cell receptor beta chains follows, all from one sample in a study of human T cells and chemical hapten exposure. MiXCR was run by TCRdb on the RACE reads, yielding one entry per CDR3 protein. The table shows some 97,000 distinct CDR3 sequences, with 25% to 35% occurring only once. The source material was whole blood, sampled in connection with sensitization to the hapten diphenylcyclopropenone (DPC). The receptors shown here come from a man aged 40-49 years with alopecia areata. Some clones in this sample may be carry-over from other donors' samples. Both conserved end residues are part of each CDR3. D genes are given only for firm matches. Clone size is stated in some rows and not others, as once, few, many or a class when expanded.

TRBV21-1	14	few	TRBJ2-3	NA	CASSKGLDRDTQYF	TGTGCCAGCAGCAAAGGTCTTGACAGGGATACGCAGTATTTT
TRBV5-5	18	few	TRBJ2-1	TRBD2	CASRTGLATISSYNEQFF	TGTGCCAGCAGAACGGGACTAGCGACTATTAGCTCCTACAATGAGCAGTTCTTC
TRBV15	15	few	TRBJ1-3	NA	CATSRDLSSGNTIYF	TGTGCCACCAGCAGGGACTTGAGCTCTGGAAACACCATATATTTT
TRBV20-1	16	few	TRBJ2-7	TRBD1	CSARDTGTGRTYEQYF	TGCAGTGCTAGAGATACCGGGACAGGGAGGACCTACGAGCAGTACTTC
TRBV30	15	few	TRBJ2-3	TRBD2	CAWRRTSSGTDTQYF	TGTGCCTGGAGGCGGACTAGCTCGGGCACAGATACGCAGTATTTT
TRBV6-5	14	few	TRBJ1-5	NA	CASSPTISNQPQHF	TGTGCCAGCAGCCCAACTATTAGCAATCAGCCCCAGCATTTT
TRBV10-3	12	NA	TRBJ2-7	NA	CAISESADEQYF	TGTGCCATCAGTGAATCGGCAGACGAGCAGTACTTC
TRBV9	14	few	TRBJ2-1	NA	CASSQVGDGREQFF	TGTGCCAGCAGCCAAGTGGGGGATGGTCGAGAGCAGTTCTTC
TRBV28	14	many	TRBJ2-6	NA	CASSFRSGANVLTF	TGTGCCAGCAGTTTTCGCTCTGGGGCCAACGTCCTGACTTTC
TRBV28	13	NA	TRBJ1-6	NA	CASMKGGSSPLHF	TGTGCCAGCATGAAGGGGGGGAGTTCACCCCTCCACTTT
TRBV6-2/TRBV6-3	14	NA	TRBJ2-3	NA	CASRGVYSTDTQYF	TGTGCCAGCAGAGGGGTTTATAGCACAGATACGCAGTATTTT
TRBV20-1	14	few	TRBJ2-1	TRBD1	CSARSQGASGEQFF	TGCAGTGCTAGATCCCAGGGGGCCTCCGGTGAGCAGTTCTTC
TRBV30	13	few	TRBJ1-4	NA	CAWQGPRGEKLFF	TGTGCCTGGCAAGGACCCCGGGGCGAAAAACTGTTTTTT
TRBV3-1	15	few	TRBJ2-1	TRBD1	CASSPGTGTYNEQFF	TGTGCCAGCAGCCCGGGGACAGGGACCTACAATGAGCAGTTCTTC
TRBV7-2	15	few	TRBJ1-3	NA	CASSSRQASGNTIYF	TGTGCCAGCAGCTCCCGTCAAGCCTCTGGAAACACCATATATTTT
TRBV6-5	15	NA	TRBJ1-2	TRBD1	CASSPTGGWNYGYTF	TGTGCCAGCAGTCCGACAGGGGGCTGGAACTATGGCTACACCTTC
TRBV10-2	14	few	TRBJ2-7	TRBD1	CASSGTGVVYEQYF	TGCGCCAGCAGTGGAACAGGGGTGGTTTACGAGCAGTACTTC
TRBV20-1	14	NA	TRBJ1-6	NA	CSASQGSYNSPLHF	TGCAGTGCTAGCCAGGGCTCCTATAATTCACCCCTCCACTTT
TRBV3-1	15	NA	TRBJ2-1	NA	CASSQDVRRLGEQFF	TGTGCCAGCAGCCAAGATGTGCGGCGGTTGGGTGAGCAGTTCTTC
TRBV9	15	few	TRBJ2-3	NA	CASSVARGSTDTQYF	TGTGCCAGCAGCGTAGCTCGGGGTTCGACAGATACGCAGTATTTT
TRBV7-2	16	NA	TRBJ2-5	NA	CASSLAPTGFQETQYF	TGTGCCAGCAGCTTAGCGCCTACAGGATTCCAAGAGACCCAGTACTTC
TRBV20-1	15	NA	TRBJ1-6	TRBD1	CSAALGGPGNSPLHF	TGCAGTGCTGCCCTAGGGGGCCCGGGGAATTCACCCCTCCACTTT
TRBV6-5	17	few	TRBJ2-3	NA	CASSYSNNFGYPDTQYF	TGTGCCAGCAGTTACTCGAATAACTTCGGGTACCCCGATACGCAGTATTTT
TRBV14	16	NA	TRBJ2-5	TRBD2	CASSQGGTSRQETQYF	TGTGCCAGCAGCCAAGGTGGGACTAGCCGGCAAGAGACCCAGTACTTC
TRBV5-1	14	few	TRBJ1-1	TRBD1	CASSSGTGNTEAFF	TGCGCCAGCAGCTCCGGGACAGGGAACACTGAAGCTTTCTTT
TRBV20-1	14	few	TRBJ2-7	NA	CSARGPGRGYEQYF	TGCAGTGCTAGAGGACCGGGACGAGGCTACGAGCAGTACTTC
TRBV7-9	12	NA	TRBJ2-3	NA	CAGTLVGDTQYF	TGTGCCGGCACTCTTGTCGGGGATACGCAGTATTTT
TRBV12-3/TRBV12-4	16	few	TRBJ1-3	NA	CASSSNDRGSGNTIYF	TGTGCCAGCAGTTCCAATGACAGAGGCTCTGGAAACACCATATATTTT
TRBV6-5	15	NA	TRBJ1-5	TRBD1	CASSVTGGRNQPQHF	TGTGCCAGCAGCGTTACAGGGGGCCGGAATCAGCCCCAGCATTTT
TRBV6-1	12	NA	TRBJ2-1	TRBD2	CASIAGFHEQFF	TGTGCCTCAATAGCGGGATTTCATGAGCAGTTCTTC
TRBV7-9	19	few	TRBJ2-3	TRBD1	CASSTGQVGALRDADTQYF	TGTGCCAGCAGCACCGGACAGGTTGGAGCATTGAGGGACGCAGATACGCAGTATTTT
TRBV12-5	16	NA	TRBJ2-5	TRBD2	CASGLVSTSGQETQYF	TGTGCTAGTGGTTTGGTCTCGACTAGCGGGCAAGAGACCCAGTACTTC
TRBV27	16	NA	TRBJ1-5	TRBD1	CASSFGGGAGNQPQHF	TGTGCCAGCAGTTTTGGAGGGGGCGCAGGCAATCAGCCCCAGCATTTT
TRBV5-5	16	NA	TRBJ2-1	TRBD2	CASSLEETSGNSEQFF	TGTGCCAGCAGCTTGGAAGAGACTAGCGGGAATAGTGAGCAGTTCTTC
TRBV28	11	NA	TRBJ1-1	NA	CASSCRGEAFF	TGTGCCAGCAGTTGTAGGGGGGAAGCTTTCTTT
TRBV20-1	15	NA	TRBJ1-1	NA	CSARERGIMNTEAFF	TGCAGTGCTAGAGAACGGGGGATCATGAACACTGAAGCTTTCTTT
TRBV10-3	14	NA	TRBJ1-4	NA	CAISETGPNEKLFF	TGTGCCATCAGTGAGACAGGACCCAATGAAAAACTGTTTTTT
TRBV11-1	14	NA	TRBJ2-7	TRBD1	CASSLQGDFHEQYF	TGTGCCAGCAGCTTACAGGGGGATTTCCACGAGCAGTACTTC
TRBV18	15	NA	TRBJ1-2	NA	CASSPRAGAETGYTF	TGTGCCAGCTCACCAAGGGCAGGGGCAGAGACTGGCTACACCTTC
TRBV20-1	14	NA	TRBJ2-7	TRBD1	CSADRGLSDYEQYF	TGCAGTGCCGACAGGGGTTTGAGTGACTACGAGCAGTACTTC
TRBV7-9	15	NA	TRBJ2-5	NA	CASSRQRAIQETQYF	TGTGCCAGCAGCCGACAGCGCGCCATCCAAGAGACCCAGTACTTC
TRBV7-2	14	few	TRBJ2-1	NA	CASRRTVNENEQFF	TGTGCCAGCAGGAGGACAGTTAATGAGAATGAGCAGTTCTTC
TRBV4-2	14	NA	TRBJ2-7	TRBD2	CASSLLAGRGEQYF	TGTGCCAGCAGTCTACTAGCGGGACGAGGCGAGCAGTACTTC
TRBV6-5	14	NA	TRBJ2-7	NA	CASKFSGATGEQYF	TGTGCCAGCAAATTCTCCGGGGCTACGGGGGAGCAGTACTTC
TRBV6-5	13	few	TRBJ2-2	NA	CASSYRYTGELFF	TGTGCCAGCAGTTATCGTTACACCGGGGAGCTGTTTTTT
TRBV7-2	14	few	TRBJ1-1	NA	CASSSQGRNTEAFF	TGTGCCAGCAGCTCCCAGGGCCGTAACACTGAAGCTTTCTTT
TRBV7-9	13	NA	TRBJ1-2	TRBD1	CASSLTGDGGYTF	TGTGCCAGCAGCTTAACAGGGGATGGAGGCTACACCTTC
TRBV5-1	14	few	TRBJ2-3	NA	CASRQDRAPDTQYF	TGCGCCAGCCGACAGGACCGGGCCCCGGATACGCAGTATTTT
TRBV27	15	few	TRBJ2-3	NA	CASSTLMRSGDTQYF	TGTGCCAGCAGCACACTTATGAGATCGGGAGATACGCAGTATTTT